These 26 T cell receptor beta chains originate from one sample sequenced in a study of cytomegalovirus exposure and HLA in healthy donors. Vbeta (60) and Jbeta (13) primers were used in the PCR. The assay was immunoSEQ multiplex PCR, and TCRdb's table has in-frame clones only and misses some. The sample lists 80,000 or so clones, 77% occurring once. Material: PBMCs. The origin of the receptors is a man between 50 and 59 years old in good health and CMV-seropositive.

The chain joins TRBV30 to TRBJ2-1; possibly TRBD2 for D (5 bases). The germline V gene has CDR1 GTSNPN and CDR2 SVGIG (reference sequence). The V gene lost 1 base and the J gene lost 0 bases, with 10 bases spanning the gap. This CDR3 region has 15 residues. DNA of the CDR3: TGTGCCTGGAGTGCCGGACTCAACTCCTACAATGAGCAGTTCTTC. It specifies CAWSAGLNSYNEQFF.

The chain has TRBV6-1 and TRBJ2-2, with a weak D call TRBD1 (5 bases). Germline V CDR1 and CDR2: MNHNS, SASEGT. V shed 10 bases and J shed 4 bases, with 19 bases lying between them. The CDR3 loop spans 15 amino acids. The DNA of the CDR3 is TGTGCCACGATTTTAGACAGCGCTAGCACCGGGGAGCTGTTTTTT. The encoded protein is CATILDSASTGELFF.

The chain joins TRBV2 to TRBJ2-7, with a possible D match to TRBD1 (5 bases). This CDR3 has 13 residues. Per germline, CDR1 SNHLY and CDR2 FYNNEI. V lost 5 bases and J 0 bases, leaving 8 bases between the germline ends. CDR3 bases: TGTGCCAGCAGTCTGGACAACTCCTACGAGCAGTACTTC. Its translation is CASSLDNSYEQYF.

The gene calls are TRBV10-3 and TRBJ2-5; 13 positions agree with TRBD2. The CDR3 spans 18 residues. Trimming at V came to 11 bases and at J to 0 bases, leaving 15 bases not matched to a gene. The germline CDR1 and CDR2 sequences are ENHRY and SYGVKD. The CDR3 sequence: CAESIRGLAGLYQETQYF. CDR3 coding DNA: TGTGCCGAATCGATTAGGGGACTAGCGGGATTGTACCAAGAGACCCAGTACTTC.

This chain joins TRBV2 and TRBJ2-2, with D possibly matching TRBD1 (6 bases). CDR3 size: 14 residues. Germline CDR1 is SNHLY and CDR2 is FYNNEI. V gave up 6 bases and J gave up 0 bases, with 8 bases separating them. In DNA, the CDR3 is TGTGCCAGCAGGGGACACGCGAACACCGGGGAGCTGTTTTTT. It yields the protein CASRGHANTGELFF.

A single count supports this clone. V is TRBV5-4 and J is TRBJ2-3; 15 nucleotides align to TRBD2. This CDR3 spans 15 amino acids. J lost 5 bases, V lost 4 bases, and 2 bases had no gene match. The germline CDR1 and CDR2 sequences are SGHNT and YYREEE (reference sequence). CDR3: CASSEGLAGGDTQYF. CDR3 nucleotides: TGTGCCAGCAGCGAGGGACTAGCGGGAGGAGATACGCAGTATTTT.

The V and J genes are TRBV7-2 and TRBJ1-2, with 9 nucleotides matching TRBD1. The CDR3 sequence is 14 residues long. Germline V lookup: CDR1 SGHTA, CDR2 FQGNSA. The trim removed 5 bases at V and 9 bases at J, leaving 10 bases unmatched. The CDR3 here is CASSTLGQGISYTF. The CDR3 bases are TGTGCCAGCAGCACCCTAGGACAGGGGATAAGCTACACCTTC.

This rearrangement joins TRBV28 to TRBJ1-5, with 9 bases that match TRBD1. Germline trimming cut 6 bases from V and 7 bases from J; bases unmatched to any gene: 4. Per the germline V gene, CDR1 is MDHEN and CDR2 is SYDVKM. The CDR3 runs 13 residues. The CDR3 DNA reads TGTGCCAGCAGGTGGGACAGGGTGCAGCCCCAGCATTTT. Its protein is CASRWDRVQPQHF.

V usage is TRBV5-4 and J usage is TRBJ2-7; 7 positions match TRBD2. The CDR3 is 14 amino acids. The V segment lost 2 bases and the J segment 4 bases; nucleotides outside the gene matches: 6. Germline CDR1 is SGHNT and CDR2 is YYREEE (reference sequence). CDR3 amino acids: CASSFERDHYEQYF. CDR3 DNA: TGTGCCAGCAGCTTTGAGCGGGACCATTACGAGCAGTACTTC.

This chain connects TRBV7-8 to TRBJ2-7, with TRBD1 as a possible D gene (6 bases). CDR1 and CDR2 (germline): SGHVS, FQNEAQ. This CDR3 contains 15 residues. Trimming stripped 1 base from V and 6 bases from J, with 16 bases between. This CDR3 reads CASSLVLQGSFEQYF. DNA for the CDR3: TGTGCCAGCAGCTTAGTTCTCCAGGGGTCATTCGAGCAGTACTTC.

The chain links TRBV7-6 to TRBJ2-7; 12 positions match TRBD2. The CDR3 totals 15 residues. Germline CDR1 reads SGHVS; CDR2 reads FNYEAQ. J lost 2 bases, V lost 4 bases, and 3 bases had no gene match. The CDR3 is CASSSGLAGPYEQYF. The CDR3, as DNA: TGTGCCAGCAGCTCCGGACTAGCGGGACCCTACGAGCAGTACTTC.

The chain recombines TRBV27 with TRBJ1-2, with 9 nucleotides matching TRBD1. Germline V gene data show CDR1 as MNHEY and CDR2 as SMNVEV (reference sequence). This CDR3 is built from 16 residues. V lost 2 bases and J lost 1; bases outside the gene matches: 5. This chain's CDR3 is CASSLQGDRVNYGYTF. In DNA form, the CDR3 reads TGTGCCAGCAGTTTACAAGGGGACAGGGTTAACTATGGCTACACCTTC.

This rearrangement joins TRBV27 to TRBJ2-1; the D gene is possibly TRBD1 (5 bases). This CDR3 is built from 14 residues. Germline CDR1 is MNHEY and CDR2 is SMNVEV (reference sequence). V lost 5 bases and J 4 bases, leaving 12 bases between the germline ends. In DNA, the CDR3 is TGTGCCAGCAGTCTGAGTGGGGCGTACAATGAGCAGTTCTTC. It translates to CASSLSGAYNEQFF.

Only one count was recorded for this clone. J is TRBJ2-6 and V is TRBV25-1, with a tentative D call TRBD1 (5 bases). In germline, CDR1 is MGHDK, CDR2 SYGVNS. The CDR3 contains 16 residues. V lost 3 bases and J lost 3, with 12 bases in between. The CDR3 spells CASSEPGMLGANVLTF. The CDR3 coding sequence is TGTGCCAGCAGTGAGCCAGGGATGCTTGGGGCCAACGTCCTGACTTTC. Based on the CDR3 plus reference TRBV25-1 and TRBJ2-6, the full variable domain is EADIYQTPRYLVIGTGKKITLECSQTMGHDKMYWYQQDPGMELHLIHYSYGVNSTEKGDLSSESTVSRIRTEHFPLTLESARPSHTSQYLCASSEPGMLGANVLTFGAGSRLTVL.

The chain combines TRBV7-6 with TRBJ1-3; the D gene is possibly TRBD1 (6 bases). V was trimmed by 0 bases and J by 4 bases, leaving 10 bases between them. Germline V gene sequence: CDR1 SGHVS, CDR2 FNYEAQ. CDR3 length equals 15 residues. The CDR3 coding sequence is TGTGCCAGCAGCTTAGCGGGGGCAGGAGGAAACACCATATATTTT. As protein: CASSLAGAGGNTIYF. Filled out from reference TRBV7-6 and TRBJ1-3, the complete variable domain reads GAGVSQSPRYKVTKRGQDVALRCDPISGHVSLYWYRQALGQGPEFLTYFNYEAQQDKSGLPNDRFSAERPEGSISTLTIQRTEQRDSAMYRCASSLAGAGGNTIYFGEGSWLTVV.

This sequence joins TRBV20-1 and TRBJ2-1, with 10 bases lining up with TRBD2. V was clipped by 6 bases and J by 14 bases; unmatched bases: 7. Germline V gene sequence: CDR1 DFQATT, CDR2 SNEGSKA (reference sequence). The length of the CDR3 is 11 residues. CDR3 DNA: TGCAGTGCCGTATTAGCGGGAGGAAAGTTCTTC. Translation gives CSAVLAGGKFF.

This chain uses TRBV6-4 with TRBJ2-5, with no clear D. With 5 bases removed from V and 7 bases from J, the gap between germline ends came to 17 bases. The CDR3 has 14 residues. Germline values: CDR1 MRHNA, CDR2 SNTAGT. The CDR3 nucleotides are TGTGCCAGCAGTAAAGGAGTGGAGTCCATGACCCAGTACTTC. Translation gives CASSKGVESMTQYF.

In this sample, this clone turned up a few times. The genes are TRBV12-5 and TRBJ1-4, with D maybe TRBD1 (5 bases). Germline V lookup: CDR1 LGHNT, CDR2 FRNRAP. V lost 2 bases and J lost 8, with 12 bases in between. The CDR3 is made up of 14 amino acids. CDR3 bases: TGTGCTAGTGGTTTGCGGGGGATAGGAGAAAAACTGTTTTTT. This encodes CASGLRGIGEKLFF.

The chain couples TRBV7-3 to TRBJ2-3, with D possibly being TRBD2 (6 bases). Trimming removed 5 bases from V and 5 bases from J, with 14 bases in between. In germline, CDR1 is SGHTA, CDR2 FQGTGA. This CDR3 has 14 residues. The CDR3: CASSRGDSLDTQYF. The DNA for the CDR3 is TGTGCCAGCAGCCGTGGGGACTCTCTAGATACGCAGTATTTT. Using reference TRBV7-3 and TRBJ2-3 for the parts outside the CDR3, the full variable domain is GAGVSQTPSNKVTEKGKYVELRCDPISGHTALYWYRQSLGQGPEFLIYFQGTGAADDSGLPNDRFFAVRPEGSVSTLKIQRTERGDSAVYLCASSRGDSLDTQYFGPGTRLTVL.

This chain connects TRBV2 to TRBJ2-3, with 12 bases identical to TRBD2. J lost 6 bases, V lost 3 bases, and 4 bases had no gene match. CDR3 length equals 15 residues. Germline V lookup: CDR1 SNHLY, CDR2 FYNNEI. The CDR3 DNA reads as TGTGCCAGCAGTGACCCTAGCGGGAGGGCGGATACGCAGTATTTT. It encodes CASSDPSGRADTQYF.

The J gene is TRBJ2-2, the V gene TRBV4-1; maybe TRBD2 (6 bases). CDR3 size: 15 residues. Germline assignment: CDR1 MGHRA and CDR2 YSYEKL. V lost 3 bases to trimming and J lost 8 bases, with 16 bases between them. The CDR3 protein is CASSHTSPFLGELFF. CDR3 in DNA: TGCGCCAGCAGCCACACTAGCCCCTTTTTGGGGGAGCTGTTTTTT.

The CDR3 spells CASSLDGGQPQHF. CDR3 nucleotides: TGTGCCAGCAGCTTAGATGGGGGCCAGCCCCAGCATTTT. The genes are TRBV7-3 and TRBJ1-5; TRBD1 is a possible D gene (6 bases). Trimming removed 2 bases from V and 7 bases from J, with 9 bases in between. CDR3 size: 13 residues. Per germline, CDR1 SGHTA and CDR2 FQGTGA.

Regarding this clone: One end of the junction does not line up with germline, which may come from a read error. This sequence joins TRBV10-3 and TRBJ1-2; weak D call: TRBD1 (6 bases). CDR3 size: 13 residues. Germline V gene data show CDR1 as ENHRY and CDR2 as SYGVKD. The DNA for the CDR3 is TGTGCCAGCAGTCCAACAGGGAACTATGGCTACACCTTC. As protein: CASSPTGNYGYTF.

This clone showed up just once. The CDR3 protein is CAISAGAYEQYF. In nucleotides, the CDR3 is TGTGCCATCAGTGCCGGGGCCTACGAGCAGTACTTC. The genes are TRBV10-3 and TRBJ2-7; weak D call: TRBD2 (5 bases). Germline-derived CDR1 and CDR2 are ENHRY and SYGVKD. Trimming stripped 4 bases from V and 2 bases from J, with 6 bases between. There are 12 residues in the CDR3.

This clone was seen more than once but under ten times. The V and J genes are TRBV2 and TRBJ1-4; maybe TRBD1 (5 bases). The CDR3 is 13 amino acids. The germline gives CDR1 SNHLY, CDR2 FYNNEI. V was cut by 5 bases and J by 5 bases, with 9 bases left in between. CDR3 residues: CASSRGGNEKLFF. The CDR3 coding sequence is TGTGCCAGCAGTCGGGGGGGGAATGAAAAACTGTTTTTT.

This rearrangement joins TRBV5-1 to TRBJ2-5; 13 bases line up with TRBD2. CDR3 size: 16 residues. With 5 bases clipped from V and 1 base from J, the junction kept 5 bases outside the gene matches. The germline V gene has CDR1 SGHRS and CDR2 YFSETQ. The CDR3 loop reads CASRQLAGGTQETQYF. The CDR3 region has the DNA TGCGCCAGCAGGCAACTAGCGGGAGGGACCCAAGAGACCCAGTACTTC.